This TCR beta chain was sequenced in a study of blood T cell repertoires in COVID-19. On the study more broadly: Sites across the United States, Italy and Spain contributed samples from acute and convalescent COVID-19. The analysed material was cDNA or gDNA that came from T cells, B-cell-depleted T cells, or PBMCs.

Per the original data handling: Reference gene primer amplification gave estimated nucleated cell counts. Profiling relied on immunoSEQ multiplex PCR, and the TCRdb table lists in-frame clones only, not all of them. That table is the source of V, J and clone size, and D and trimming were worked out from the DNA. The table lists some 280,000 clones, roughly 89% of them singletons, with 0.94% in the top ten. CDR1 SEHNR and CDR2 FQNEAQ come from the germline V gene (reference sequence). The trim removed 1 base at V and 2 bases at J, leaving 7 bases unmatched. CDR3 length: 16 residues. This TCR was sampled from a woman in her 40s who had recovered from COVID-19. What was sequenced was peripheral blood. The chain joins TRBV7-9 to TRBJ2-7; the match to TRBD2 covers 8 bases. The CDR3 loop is CASSLVSGAMTYEQYF. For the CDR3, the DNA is TGTGCCAGCAGCTTAGTTAGCGGGGCTATGACCTACGAGCAGTACTTC. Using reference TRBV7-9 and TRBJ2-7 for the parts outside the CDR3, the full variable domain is DTGVSQNPRHKITKRGQNVTFRCDPISEHNRLYWYRQTLGQGPEFLTYFQNEAQLEKSRLLSDRFSAERPKGSFSTLEIQRTEQGDSAMYLCASSLVSGAMTYEQYFGPGTRLTVT.